These 15 T cell receptor beta chains were sequenced from one sample in a study of T cells in Graves' hyperthyroidism and ophthalmopathy. Using RNA transcripts as the source, TCR beta CDR3 regions were amplified. With the HTBI primer set, the TCR CDR3 went through a first round of RT-PCR. TCRdb reanalysed the multiplex PCR reads using MiXCR and keeps one entry per CDR3 protein. This table holds fewer than 450,000 distinct CDR3 sequences, around 18% found once. Source material: blood. These receptors were collected from a young man with Graves' ophthalmopathy.

This clonotype was seen at least ten times. The CDR3 sequence: CASSPGPRLKANVLTF. The CDR3 DNA reads as TGTGCCAGCAGTCCCGGACCCCGACTCAAGGCCAACGTCCTGACTTTC. This chain links TRBV12-3 or TRBV12-4 with TRBJ2-6; D call uncertain. The CDR3 spans 16 residues. V dropped 5 bases and J dropped 6 bases, with 17 bases sitting between them.

This clonotype appeared many times. The chain employs TRBV19 and TRBJ2-1, with D uncertain. This CDR3 region has 14 residues. The germline V gene encodes CDR1 LNHDA and CDR2 SQIVND (reference sequence). Trimming shortened V by 5 bases and J by 8 bases, and 16 bases separated the two germline ends. CDR3 sequence reads: CASSPRREVDEQFF. Here the CDR3 DNA reads TGTGCCAGTAGTCCTAGACGAGAGGTCGATGAGCAGTTCTTC.

This clonotype was counted between two and nine times. The J gene is TRBJ1-5, the V gene TRBV6-1; 8 nucleotides align to TRBD1. CDR1 MNHNS and CDR2 SASEGT come from the germline V gene. V lost 6 bases, J lost 0 bases, and 13 bases stayed unmatched. The CDR3 consists of 18 residues. The CDR3 region is CASRGPGGAGYSNQPQHF. In DNA, the CDR3 is TGTGCCAGCAGGGGCCCAGGGGGCGCGGGTTATAGCAATCAGCCCCAGCATTTT.

V usage is TRBV5-4 and J usage is TRBJ2-6; D is undetermined. Trimming took 4 bases from V and 0 from J, leaving 20 bases between them. This CDR3 has 19 amino acids. The germline V gene encodes CDR1 SGHNT and CDR2 YYREEE (reference sequence). In nucleotides, the CDR3 is TGTGCCAGCAGCCCCAGTGAAGGGCTGACCGGCTCTGGGGCCAACGTCCTGACTTTC. It yields the protein CASSPSEGLTGSGANVLTF.

This clonotype came up many times. The rearrangement links TRBV5-1 to TRBJ2-3; D uncertain. Germline V gives CDR1 SGHRS, CDR2 YFSETQ. Trimming took off 1 base at V and 7 bases at J, with 13 bases between the two ends. The CDR3 spans 14 residues. The CDR3 loop reads CASSLPASEYTQYF. The DNA of the CDR3 is TGCGCCAGCAGCTTGCCGGCTAGTGAGTATACGCAGTATTTT. Together with reference TRBV5-1 and TRBJ2-3, the CDR3 gives the full variable domain: KAGVTQTPRYLIKTRGQQVTLSCSPISGHRSVSWYQQTPGQGLQFLFEYFSETQRNKGNFPGRFSGRQFSNSRSEMNVSTLELGDSALYLCASSLPASEYTQYFGPGTRLTVL.

The chain employs TRBV7-9 and TRBJ2-5; D unclear. CDR1 is SEHNR, CDR2 FQNEAQ, per germline (reference sequence). With 6 bases removed from V and 7 bases from J, the gap between germline ends came to 12 bases. The length of the CDR3 is 12 residues. CDR3 loop: CASRIPSVTQYF. CDR3 DNA: TGTGCCAGCAGGATCCCCAGCGTGACCCAGTACTTC.

The chain joins TRBV20-1 to TRBJ1-1; D unresolved. The CDR3 runs to 14 residues. Trimming left V 1 base short and J 0 bases short, with 9 bases between. Germline V gene data show CDR1 as DFQATT and CDR2 as SNEGSKA (reference sequence). CDR3 sequence reads: CSARVGSVNTEAFF. CDR3 sequence (DNA): TGCAGTGCTAGAGTGGGGTCAGTGAACACTGAAGCTTTCTTT.

This clonotype was observed a few times. The V and J genes are TRBV10-3 and TRBJ1-5; a weak D match, TRBD1 (6 bases). The CDR3 loop spans 15 amino acids. V lost 3 bases to trimming and J lost 4 bases, with 13 bases between them. Germline V gene sequence: CDR1 ENHRY, CDR2 SYGVKD. CDR3 amino acids: CAISDPGGLNQPQHF. CDR3 nucleotides: TGTGCCATCAGTGACCCGGGGGGCCTAAATCAGCCCCAGCATTTT.

This clonotype was seen ten or more times. The chain has TRBV18 and TRBJ1-1; weak D call: TRBD1 (6 bases). Germline CDR1 is KGHSH and CDR2 is LQKENI. With 6 bases removed from V and 5 bases from J, the gap between germline ends came to 16 bases. The CDR3 extends over 14 amino acids. CDR3 amino acids: CASSTTAGETEAFF. The CDR3 nucleotides are TGTGCCAGCTCTACCACCGCAGGGGAAACTGAAGCTTTCTTT.

V gene TRBV27 combines with J gene TRBJ1-3; D is uncertain. V lost 0 bases to trimming and J lost 4 bases, with 7 bases between them. The CDR3 sequence is 14 residues long. The germline CDR1 and CDR2 sequences are MNHEY and SMNVEV (reference sequence). The CDR3 loop reads CASSLSGLGNTIYF. The CDR3 nucleotides read TGTGCCAGCAGTTTATCAGGGCTCGGAAACACCATATATTTT.

In its sample, this clonotype was seen many times. This sequence joins TRBV12-3 or TRBV12-4 and TRBJ1-1; D gene ambiguous. The V end lost 7 bases, the J end lost 7 bases, and 16 bases lay between the germline ends. The CDR3 runs 13 residues. The CDR3 DNA is TGTGCCAGCACCCTCCGGCACGGCCGTGAAGCTTTCTTT. It encodes CASTLRHGREAFF.

This clonotype came up many times. V and J are TRBV7-3 and TRBJ2-5; 8 bases agree with TRBD2. J was trimmed by 1 base and V by 2 bases; bases with no gene match: 6. The CDR3 contains 16 residues. Germline values: CDR1 SGHTA, CDR2 FQGTGA. The CDR3 coding sequence is TGTGCCAGCAGCTTAGCGGGGGGCCTTCTCCAAGAGACCCAGTACTTC. Translating it yields CASSLAGGLLQETQYF.

The V gene is TRBV5-1, the J gene TRBJ2-5; 8 positions agree with TRBD2. The CDR3 loop spans 14 amino acids. V dropped 7 bases and J dropped 5; count of bases not matched to a gene: 10. Germline V gene data show CDR1 as SGHRS and CDR2 as YFSETQ. As DNA, the CDR3 is TGCGCCAGCCGGCCGGGGGGGCGTCTGGAGACCCAGTACTTC. It encodes CASRPGGRLETQYF.

V gene TRBV12-3 or TRBV12-4 combines with J gene TRBJ2-6, with 9 bases aligning to TRBD2. The CDR3 is made up of 17 amino acids. With V trimmed by 6 bases and J by 2 bases, 8 bases remained unmatched. The CDR3 spells CASSPRAGGPGANVLTF. DNA for the CDR3: TGTGCCAGCAGCCCACGGGCGGGGGGGCCTGGGGCCAACGTCCTGACTTTC.

This clonotype has a count of ten or more. This chain links TRBV5-8 with TRBJ2-7; D might be TRBD1 (6 bases). Germline lookup yields CDR1 SGHTS and CDR2 YDEGEE. This CDR3 is built from 13 residues. Trimming shortened V by 3 bases and J by 3 bases, and 10 bases separated the two germline ends. CDR3 DNA: TGTGCCAGCAGCTCTCGACAGGACTACGAGCAGTACTTC. Its translation is CASSSRQDYEQYF.